One sample yielded the 19 T cell receptor beta chains listed below, sequenced in a study of blood T cell repertoires in COVID-19. Profiled with immunoSEQ multiplex PCR; TCRdb holds only in-frame clones, not every one. This table has some 250,000 clones, over 80% appearing once. Source material: PBMCs or T cells enriched from blood (not recorded which). These receptors came from a human donor in a cohort exposed to, infected with or recovered from COVID-19 (not recorded which). The donor label of this sample is uncertain.

J is TRBJ1-1 and V is TRBV5-1; D not resolved. With 9 bases removed from V and 4 bases from J, the gap between germline ends came to 19 bases. Germline CDR1 is SGHRS and CDR2 is YFSETQ. The CDR3 has 14 residues. CDR3 residues: CATRFSGEGTEAFF. In nucleotides, the CDR3 is TGCGCCACCAGATTCAGCGGGGAGGGCACTGAAGCTTTCTTT.

The CDR3 DNA is TGTGCCAGTATGGGACAGAGGGAGACCCAGTACTTC. This translates into CASMGQRETQYF. V is TRBV19 and J is TRBJ2-5, with TRBD1 identical over 7 bases. CDR3 length: 12 residues. V lost 7 bases to trimming and J lost 5 bases; unmatched junction nucleotides: 4. In germline, CDR1 is LNHDA, CDR2 SQIVND (reference sequence).

The chain is built from TRBV12-3 or TRBV12-4 and TRBJ2-3, with D hard to call. Deletions cut 5 bases from V and 4 bases from J, with 7 bases between. The CDR3 extends over 12 amino acids. The DNA of the CDR3 is TGTGCCAGCAGTCAATCAGCAGATACGCAGTATTTT. Translation: CASSQSADTQYF.

The chain carries TRBV6-4 and TRBJ2-3; TRBD2 matches at 9 bases. In germline, CDR1 is MRHNA, CDR2 SNTAGT. V shed 4 bases, J shed 2 bases, and the junction held 1 base outside the gene matches. CDR3 length equals 14 residues. CDR3 amino acids: CASSASGDTDTQYF. The CDR3 coding sequence is TGTGCCAGCAGTGCTAGCGGGGACACAGATACGCAGTATTTT.

V gene TRBV5-4 combines with J gene TRBJ2-5; possibly TRBD2 for D (5 bases). The CDR3 has 13 residues. Germline loops: CDR1 SGHNT, CDR2 YYREEE (reference sequence). Trimming cost V 10 bases and J 2 bases, with 15 bases left between them. CDR3: CAARARGQETQYF. DNA of the CDR3: TGTGCCGCGAGGGCCCGGGGACAAGAGACCCAGTACTTC.

V gene TRBV6-1 combines with J gene TRBJ1-4; 8 bases are shared with TRBD1. The V gene's germline CDR1 is MNHNS and CDR2 SASEGT. With 6 bases clipped from V and 5 bases from J, the junction kept 11 bases outside the gene matches. This CDR3 has 16 residues. For the CDR3, the DNA is TGTGCCAGCAGGGAAAGTCCGGGACAGGCCAATGAAAAACTGTTTTTT. Residues: CASRESPGQANEKLFF.

CDR3 sequence: CASSQGDRGLNGYTF. CDR3 DNA: TGTGCCAGCAGCCAGGGAGACAGGGGGCTAAATGGCTACACCTTC. This sequence joins TRBV3-1 (or the pseudogene TRBV3-2) and TRBJ1-2; TRBD1 aligns across 10 bases. The CDR3 sequence is 15 residues long. V gave up 3 bases and J gave up 6 bases; unmatched junction bases: 7. The germline CDR1 and CDR2 sequences are LGHDT and YNNKEL (reference sequence).

The V call is TRBV4-1, the J call TRBJ1-6; TRBD1 aligns across 7 bases. Germline CDR1 reads MGHRA; CDR2 reads YSYEKL. V shed 4 bases and J 11 bases; nucleotides not matched to a gene: 14. This CDR3 is built from 16 residues. The CDR3 region has the DNA TGCGCCAGCAGCCGTACTCGGGACAGTACATGGACACCCCTCCACTTT. Translation: CASSRTRDSTWTPLHF.

The gene calls are TRBV7-8 and TRBJ1-6; 10 bases line up with TRBD1. Trimming at V came to 2 bases and at J to 10 bases, leaving 5 bases not matched to a gene. The CDR3 extends over 15 amino acids. The germline gives CDR1 SGHVS, CDR2 FQNEAQ. This CDR3 is CASSLKDRGRSPLHF. For the CDR3, the DNA is TGTGCCAGCAGCTTAAAAGACAGGGGGCGGTCACCCCTCCACTTT.

This clone showed up just once. The chain recombines TRBV4-2 with TRBJ1-1, with a tentative D call TRBD1 (6 bases). The CDR3 spans 16 residues. V was clipped by 0 bases and J by 3 bases, with 14 bases between them. Germline V gene data show CDR1 as LGHNA and CDR2 as YNFKEQ. The CDR3 loop reads CASSQEGGGRDTEAFF. In nucleotides, the CDR3 is TGTGCCAGCAGCCAAGAAGGGGGGGGCCGGGACACTGAAGCTTTCTTT.

The chain uses TRBV4-1 and TRBJ2-7; possibly TRBD1 for D (6 bases). Germline CDR1 is MGHRA and CDR2 is YSYEKL. This CDR3 spans 17 amino acids. Trimming stripped 0 bases from V and 5 bases from J, with 20 bases between. CDR3 in DNA: TGCGCCAGCAGCCAAGATTTGCTTCCGACAGGTAATAACGAGCAGTACTTC. This gives the protein CASSQDLLPTGNNEQYF.

The chain carries TRBV5-4 and TRBJ1-1; no definite D call. The V and J ends lost 0 bases and 1 base respectively, with 7 bases between them. This CDR3 comprises 14 residues. In germline, CDR1 is SGHNT, CDR2 YYREEE (reference sequence). CDR3 in DNA: TGTGCCAGCAGCTTGGAGCACCCGAACACTGAAGCTTTCTTT. Translation gives CASSLEHPNTEAFF.

Only one count was recorded for this clone. Other DNA sequences within the sample encode an identical CDR3. The chain recombines TRBV2 with TRBJ1-1; tentative D call: TRBD1 (6 bases). The CDR3 spans 14 residues. Germline V CDR1 and CDR2: SNHLY, FYNNEI. V lost 3 bases to trimming and J lost 0 bases, with 8 bases between them. The CDR3 bases are TGTGCCAGCAGTGAGACAGGATTGAACACTGAAGCTTTCTTT. Amino acid sequence: CASSETGLNTEAFF.

The chain employs TRBV5-1 and TRBJ2-7; no definite D call. Germline CDR1 is SGHRS and CDR2 is YFSETQ. V dropped 6 bases and J dropped 3 bases, with 13 bases sitting between them. The CDR3 has 13 amino acids. The CDR3 DNA reads as TGCGCCAGCAAGGTTACAGACAACTACGAGCAGTACTTC. Its translation is CASKVTDNYEQYF.

The chain joins TRBV9 to TRBJ2-5, with 7 bases identical to TRBD2. This CDR3 region has 15 residues. Trimming cost V 6 bases and J 2 bases; bases outside gene matches: 10. CDR1 and CDR2 (germline): SGDLS, YYNGEE. The CDR3 coding sequence is TGTGCCAGCAACCCGGGGGGAAGGAGACAAGAGACCCAGTACTTC. It translates to CASNPGGRRQETQYF.

The CDR3 nucleotides read TGTGCCAGCAGCCACTTACAGGGGAGCTATGGCTACACCTTC. Amino acid sequence: CASSHLQGSYGYTF. The chain has TRBV3-1 (or the pseudogene TRBV3-2) and TRBJ1-2; 7 bases match TRBD1. Per germline, CDR1 LGHDT and CDR2 YNNKEL (reference sequence). The CDR3 sequence is 14 residues long. V was pared by 3 bases and J by 4 bases, with 5 bases of the junction left unmatched.

V gene TRBV11-2 combines with J gene TRBJ2-4, with D tentatively TRBD2 (5 bases). Per the germline V gene, CDR1 is SGHAT and CDR2 is FQNNGV. The CDR3 extends over 13 amino acids. V gave up 6 bases and J gave up 1 base, with 7 bases separating them. The CDR3 sequence: CASSRGAKNIQYF. CDR3 sequence (DNA): TGTGCCAGCAGTAGAGGGGCCAAAAACATTCAGTACTTC.

Here the CDR3 reads CASSRTGTSYTDTQYF. CDR3 DNA: TGCGCCAGCAGCCGTACCGGGACTTCATACACAGATACGCAGTATTTT. This chain joins TRBV4-3 and TRBJ2-3; tentatively, D is TRBD2 (6 bases). Looked up from germline, CDR1 is LGHNA and CDR2 is YSLEER. V was trimmed by 4 bases and J by 2 bases, leaving 16 bases between them. The CDR3 runs 16 residues.

V usage is TRBV27 and J usage is TRBJ2-1, with D possibly being TRBD1 (6 bases). This CDR3 comprises 14 residues. V was cut by 3 bases and J by 4 bases, with 10 bases left in between. Per the germline V gene, CDR1 is MNHEY and CDR2 is SMNVEV (reference sequence). The CDR3 reads CASSFGTTYNEQFF. The DNA of the CDR3 is TGTGCCAGCAGTTTTGGGACAACTTACAATGAGCAGTTCTTC.